This entry lists 29 T cell receptor beta chains sequenced from one sample in a study of blood T cell repertoires in COVID-19. Data came from immunoSEQ multiplex PCR; TCRdb stores just in-frame clones and leaves some out. The sample yields around 97,000 clones, approximately 84% seen once. Sequencing was performed on peripheral blood. Receptor source: a man in his sixties or seventies with acute or convalescent COVID-19.

The chain recombines TRBV12-3 or TRBV12-4 with TRBJ1-1; no firm D call. V lost 0 bases and J 10 bases, leaving 12 bases between the germline ends. The CDR3 is 13 residues long. The CDR3 sequence is CASSLASGERAFF. DNA of the CDR3: TGTGCCAGCAGTTTAGCGTCCGGGGAGAGAGCTTTCTTT.

V and J are TRBV30 and TRBJ2-1; TRBD1 matches 8 bases. The CDR3 totals 13 residues. The germline V gene encodes CDR1 GTSNPN and CDR2 SVGIG (reference sequence). V shed 3 bases and J 8 bases; nucleotides not matched to a gene: 6. The CDR3 DNA is TGTGCCTGGAGCATGGACAGGGTCCATGAGCAGTTCTTC. Protein: CAWSMDRVHEQFF.

This chain uses TRBV27 with TRBJ1-1; D is possibly TRBD1 (5 bases). Trimming shortened V by 7 bases and J by 0 bases, and 18 bases separated the two germline ends. The CDR3 is 16 amino acids. Germline V gene data show CDR1 as MNHEY and CDR2 as SMNVEV (reference sequence). CDR3 sequence reads: CASTPEGRGMNTEAFF. CDR3 coding DNA: TGTGCCAGCACTCCCGAGGGTCGGGGGATGAACACTGAAGCTTTCTTT.

This chain uses TRBV3-1 (or the pseudogene TRBV3-2) with TRBJ2-1; no reliable D call. Germline lookup yields CDR1 LGHDT and CDR2 YNNKEL (reference sequence). V was clipped by 0 bases and J by 0 bases, with 18 bases between them. The CDR3 totals 19 residues. CDR3 protein: CASSQDAYKPPVSYNEQFF. The DNA of the CDR3 is TGTGCCAGCAGCCAAGATGCATACAAACCACCCGTCTCCTACAATGAGCAGTTCTTC.

The chain joins TRBV2 to TRBJ2-1, with 12 bases lining up with TRBD2. This CDR3 contains 16 residues. V shed 5 bases, J shed 3 bases, and the junction held 5 bases outside the gene matches. CDR1 SNHLY and CDR2 FYNNEI come from the germline V gene. The CDR3 here is CASSWTSGTFYNEQFF. DNA for the CDR3: TGTGCCAGCAGTTGGACTAGCGGGACCTTCTACAATGAGCAGTTCTTC.

This sequence joins TRBV5-6 and TRBJ1-1, with D unclear. Germline assignment: CDR1 SGHDT and CDR2 YYEEEE. The ends were cut back, 4 bases at V and 5 bases at J, with 9 bases in the middle. The CDR3 runs 12 residues. The CDR3 reads CASSALTTEAFF. The CDR3 DNA is TGTGCCAGCAGCGCACTAACAACTGAAGCTTTCTTT.

The chain joins TRBV19 to TRBJ1-4, with D maybe TRBD1 (6 bases). CDR3 length: 13 amino acids. The V gene lost 6 bases and the J gene lost 3 bases, with 8 bases spanning the gap. The germline CDR1 and CDR2 sequences are LNHDA and SQIVND (reference sequence). CDR3 DNA: TGTGCCAGTAGGAAGGGGGCTAATGAAAAACTGTTTTTT. It encodes CASRKGANEKLFF.

The gene calls are TRBV7-9 and TRBJ2-4; the match to TRBD2 covers 7 bases. The CDR3 sequence is 18 residues long. Losses at the gene ends were 1 base for V and 0 bases for J; bases not matched to a gene: 9. Germline CDR1 and CDR2: SEHNR and FQNEAQ (reference sequence). Here the CDR3 reads CASSLERGAGLAKNIQYF. CDR3 DNA sequence: TGTGCCAGCAGCTTAGAAAGGGGAGCGGGGTTAGCCAAAAACATTCAGTACTTC.

The chain uses TRBV18 and TRBJ2-3; TRBD2 might be the D (5 bases). CDR1 and CDR2 from the germline V gene are KGHSH and LQKENI. V lost 3 bases to trimming and J lost 2 bases, with 12 bases between them. The CDR3 loop spans 15 amino acids. The CDR3 nucleotides are TGTGCCAGCTCACCCGACTACCAGTCCACAGATACGCAGTATTTT. This sequence encodes CASSPDYQSTDTQYF.

This clone was observed a single time. The chain links TRBV18 to TRBJ2-1; 12 bases fit TRBD2. Germline V CDR1 and CDR2: KGHSH, LQKENI. Germline trimming cut 3 bases from V and 5 bases from J; bases unmatched to any gene: 2. The CDR3 runs 15 residues. The CDR3 nucleotides read TGTGCCAGCTCACCGACTAGCGGGAGAAACAATGAGCAGTTCTTC. Translated, it gives CASSPTSGRNNEQFF.

This rearrangement joins TRBV6-5 to TRBJ1-2, with 10 bases matching TRBD1. The CDR3 is 13 residues long. Germline V gives CDR1 MNHEY, CDR2 SVGAGI. With 7 bases clipped from V and 12 bases from J, the junction kept 11 bases outside the gene matches. This CDR3 reads CASTSDRGRRNTF. CDR3 in DNA: TGTGCCAGCACCTCTGACAGGGGGCGCAGGAACACCTTC.

This sequence joins TRBV20-1 and TRBJ2-4; D remains unclear. Trimming cost V 5 bases and J 7 bases, with 6 bases left between them. The CDR3 length is 10 residues. Germline CDR1 reads DFQATT; CDR2 reads SNEGSKA (reference sequence). DNA for the CDR3: TGCAGTGCTTTTCGGAACATTCAGTACTTC. It translates to CSAFRNIQYF.

The chain couples TRBV27 to TRBJ2-7; a possible D gene is TRBD2 (5 bases). Germline loops: CDR1 MNHEY, CDR2 SMNVEV (reference sequence). Trimming took off 2 bases at V and 2 bases at J, with 13 bases between the two ends. This CDR3 has 15 amino acids. CDR3 coding DNA: TGTGCCAGCAGTTTAGGATCCGGGAAGACCTACGAGCAGTACTTC. This gives the protein CASSLGSGKTYEQYF.

The chain employs TRBV5-1 and TRBJ2-1; the D gene is possibly TRBD1 (6 bases). CDR1 is SGHRS, CDR2 YFSETQ, per germline. V dropped 4 bases and J dropped 9 bases, with 11 bases sitting between them. The CDR3 runs 12 residues. This chain's CDR3 is CASSPQGSEQFF. CDR3 DNA: TGCGCCAGCAGCCCTCAGGGGTCTGAGCAGTTCTTC.

The CDR3 spells CASSLSRIAYTMQRELNEQFF. The CDR3 nucleotides are TGCGCCAGCAGCTTGTCTAGGATAGCCTATACAATGCAACGGGAGCTAAATGAGCAGTTCTTC. The chain has TRBV5-1 and TRBJ2-1, with a possible D match to TRBD2 (6 bases). Trimming shortened V by 1 base and J by 7 bases, and 33 bases separated the two germline ends. CDR3 size: 21 residues. CDR1 and CDR2 (germline): SGHRS, YFSETQ. Filled out from reference TRBV5-1 and TRBJ2-1, the complete variable domain reads KAGVTQTPRYLIKTRGQQVTLSCSPISGHRSVSWYQQTPGQGLQFLFEYFSETQRNKGNFPGRFSGRQFSNSRSEMNVSTLELGDSALYLCASSLSRIAYTMQRELNEQFFGPGTRLTVL.

This clone was observed a single time. The J gene is TRBJ1-4, the V gene TRBV6-5; 7 nucleotides align to TRBD1. This CDR3 contains 15 residues. Losses at the gene ends were 0 bases for V and 7 bases for J; bases not matched to a gene: 5. CDR1 is MNHEY, CDR2 SVGAGI, per germline. The CDR3 DNA is TGTGCCAGCAGTTACTCAAGACAGGGATTTGAAAAACTGTTTTTT. Its translation: CASSYSRQGFEKLFF.

This clone was observed a handful of times. The chain joins TRBV18 to TRBJ2-5; a weak D match, TRBD2 (6 bases). The ends were cut back, 0 bases at V and 5 bases at J, with 13 bases in the middle. Germline-derived CDR1 and CDR2 are KGHSH and LQKENI. The CDR3 has 15 amino acids. The CDR3 DNA reads as TGTGCCAGCTCACCACCGGGACTCCTAGGGGAGACCCAGTACTTC. Its translation: CASSPPGLLGETQYF.

This chain links TRBV21-1 with TRBJ2-3; the table's D call, TRBD2, has no DNA check behind it. TRBV21-1 is labeled a pseudogene. The CDR3 is 16 amino acids. The CDR3 nucleotides are TGTGCCAGCAGCGTGAAGCGGGAGGGGGCTTATGATACGCAGTATTTT. Residues: CASSVKREGAYDTQYF.

This clone has just a few counts. J is TRBJ1-2 and V is TRBV30; TRBD1 might be the D (5 bases). CDR1 GTSNPN and CDR2 SVGIG come from the germline V gene (reference sequence). V lost 3 bases to trimming and J lost 9 bases, with 11 bases between them. The CDR3 is made up of 11 amino acids. This CDR3 is CAWRITGSYTF. Here the CDR3 DNA reads TGTGCCTGGAGGATTACAGGCAGCTACACCTTC.

This chain links TRBV5-1 with TRBJ2-5; maybe TRBD1 (5 bases). The length of the CDR3 is 15 residues. V shed 4 bases and J shed 5 bases, with 18 bases lying between them. Per germline, CDR1 SGHRS and CDR2 YFSETQ. CDR3 region: CASSPDTNLRETQYF. The CDR3 DNA follows: TGCGCCAGCAGCCCGGACACGAATTTGAGGGAGACCCAGTACTTC.

This chain joins TRBV7-2 and TRBJ2-1; TRBD1 is a possible D gene (5 bases). Germline lookup yields CDR1 SGHTA and CDR2 FQGNSA. There are 16 residues in the CDR3. V was shortened by 4 bases and J by 0 bases, with 13 bases between the two germline ends. The CDR3 DNA is TGTGCCAGCAGCTCCTTCCAGGGCTTCTCCTACAATGAGCAGTTCTTC. It translates to CASSSFQGFSYNEQFF.

The CDR3 region has the DNA TGCAGCGCCCAGGAAGGACAAGCCATATATTTT. This encodes CSAQEGQAIYF. The V gene is TRBV29-1, the J gene TRBJ1-3; TRBD1 is a possible D gene (5 bases). This CDR3 is 11 amino acids long. CDR1 is SQVTM and CDR2 is ANQGSEA in the germline V gene. Trimming took off 7 bases at V and 11 bases at J, with 15 bases between the two ends.

This chain connects TRBV30 to TRBJ1-1; D is unclear. CDR3 length: 15 amino acids. V lost 0 bases and J 1 base, leaving 12 bases between the germline ends. CDR1 is GTSNPN, CDR2 SVGIG, per germline (reference sequence). CDR3 in DNA: TGTGCCTGGAGTGTACCACAGATGGGGAACACTGAAGCTTTCTTT. Amino acid sequence: CAWSVPQMGNTEAFF.

The V call is TRBV28, the J call TRBJ2-3; a possible D gene is TRBD2 (6 bases). This CDR3 has 14 residues. Germline V gene sequence: CDR1 MDHEN, CDR2 SYDVKM. The V and J ends lost 4 bases and 0 bases respectively, with 8 bases between them. The CDR3 reads CASSSAGSTDTQYF. In nucleotides, the CDR3 is TGTGCCAGCAGTTCGGCGGGAAGCACAGATACGCAGTATTTT.

This clone appeared a few times. The chain carries TRBV10-3 and TRBJ1-3; 10 nucleotides agree with TRBD1. The CDR3 length is 13 residues. The germline CDR1 and CDR2 sequences are ENHRY and SYGVKD. The ends lost 11 bases at V and 9 bases at J; junction bases unmatched: 10. CDR3 sequence reads: CAASPGQGVTIYF. The CDR3 region has the DNA TGTGCCGCCTCTCCCGGACAGGGGGTCACCATATATTTT.

Details on this clone: Other DNA sequences in this sample translate to the same CDR3. The chain is built from TRBV9 and TRBJ2-1, with 7 bases aligning to TRBD2. Per germline, CDR1 SGDLS and CDR2 YYNGEE. J gave up 1 base and V 4 bases, and 5 bases lay outside the gene matches. The CDR3 has 15 residues. DNA for the CDR3: TGTGCCAGCAGCCCGCGGGAGAAGTCCTACAATGAGCAGTTCTTC. Translated: CASSPREKSYNEQFF.

V gene TRBV18 combines with J gene TRBJ1-1, with D tentatively TRBD1 (6 bases). Germline CDR1 reads KGHSH; CDR2 reads LQKENI. The CDR3 loop spans 14 amino acids. Trimming left V 3 bases short and J 1 base short, with 9 bases between. As DNA, the CDR3 is TGTGCCAGCTCACCGGGGGCGGCGAACACTGAAGCTTTCTTT. Translating gives CASSPGAANTEAFF.

The V call is TRBV5-1, the J call TRBJ1-4, with D uncertain. The CDR3 covers 14 residues. The V gene's germline CDR1 is SGHRS and CDR2 YFSETQ. Trimming took off 4 bases at V and 8 bases at J, with 15 bases between the two ends. CDR3 DNA: TGCGCCAGCAGCCCGGCCCTGACTAGAGAAAAACTGTTTTTT. This gives the protein CASSPALTREKLFF.

V and J are TRBV5-6 and TRBJ2-7, with TRBD2 identical over 10 bases. The CDR3 length is 15 residues. J gave up 4 bases and V 0 bases, and 4 bases lay outside the gene matches. Germline V gene lookup returns CDR1 SGHDT and CDR2 YYEEEE. CDR3 DNA: TGTGCCAGCAGCTTGGAGCTACTAGCGGGGTACGAGCAGTACTTC. This gives the protein CASSLELLAGYEQYF.